The source of this TCR beta chain is a study of cytomegalovirus exposure and HLA in healthy donors. At the level of the study: The study's early data release held some 85 million unique TCRs from HLA-typed donors.

It was with 60 Vbeta and 13 Jbeta primers that the PCR ran. Some clones are missing from TCRdb's copy, which holds only in-frame ones; the method was immunoSEQ multiplex PCR. The data show tens of thousands of clones, approximately 71% seen once. On this clone: Its specificity is not known.

This CDR3 spans 16 amino acids. The germline V and J ends were trimmed by 3 bases and 2 bases, with 17 bases remaining between them. The germline CDR1 and CDR2 sequences are SGDLS and YYNGEE. Study-level results: TCR beta chain V- and J-gene trimming was linked, in a later analysis, to a missense variant in DCLRE1C. In vitro data verified a few CMV-associated chains as specific for CMV antigens.

J is TRBJ1-1 and V is TRBV9; a possible D gene is TRBD1 (5 bases). Sequenced sample: PBMCs. The sequence derives from a middle-aged man in good health and CMV-seronegative. The CDR3: CASSGAGGGRNTEAFF. CDR3 bases: TGTGCCAGCAGCGGAGCCGGGGGGGGACGAAACACTGAAGCTTTCTTT.